The 17 T cell receptor beta chains listed next were all sequenced from one sample in a study of T cell responses to AZD1222 COVID-19 vaccine. Data came from immunoSEQ multiplex PCR; TCRdb stores just in-frame clones and leaves some out. The data show more than 85,000 clones, less than 95% seen once. Material: peripheral blood, obtained on day 0 of AZD1222 vaccination. These receptors originate from an adult in good health.

This clone has a single count. The chain joins TRBV20-1 to TRBJ2-1; 9 nucleotides align to TRBD1. The CDR3 runs 14 residues. In germline, CDR1 is DFQATT, CDR2 SNEGSKA (reference sequence). V gave up 3 bases and J gave up 12 bases; unmatched junction bases: 12. The chain's CDR3 is CSASDPGQGRWQFF. The DNA of the CDR3 is TGCAGTGCTAGTGATCCCGGACAGGGGAGGTGGCAGTTCTTC.

This clone is medium-sized (0.01 to 0.1%). The rearrangement uses TRBV7-2 and TRBJ2-2; D is unresolved. CDR3 length: 15 residues. CDR1 and CDR2 (germline): SGHTA, FQGNSA. Trimming removed 1 base from V and 3 bases from J, with 9 bases in between. The CDR3 loop is CASSLVWVHTGELFF. In DNA form, the CDR3 reads TGTGCCAGCAGCTTAGTGTGGGTCCACACCGGGGAGCTGTTTTTT. Full variable domain (outside the CDR3, taken from reference TRBV7-2 and TRBJ2-2): GAGVSQSPSNKVTEKGKDVELRCDPISGHTALYWYRQSLGQGLEFLIYFQGNSAPDKSGLPSDRFSAERTGGSVSTLTIQRTQQEDSAVYLCASSLVWVHTGELFFGEGSRLTVL.

J is TRBJ1-2 and V is TRBV9; 9 bases align to TRBD1. V trimming: 3 bases; J trimming: 5 bases; junction bases outside the gene matches: 8. The V gene's germline CDR1 is SGDLS and CDR2 YYNGEE. CDR3 length equals 15 residues. The CDR3 DNA sequence: TGTGCCAGCAGCGGGGAAACAGGGGGCGGATATGGCTACACCTTC. Amino acids: CASSGETGGGYGYTF. The variable domain in full, with the rest retrieved from reference TRBV9 and TRBJ1-2, is DSGVTQTPKHLITATGQRVTLRCSPRSGDLSVYWYQQSLDQGLQFLIQYYNGEERAKGNILERFSAQQFPDLHSELNLSSLELGDSALYFCASSGETGGGYGYTFGSGTRLTVV.

The CDR3 DNA follows: TGTGCCAGCAGTTCCGGACTAGCGGGGGGAAATGAGCAGTTCTTC. This sequence encodes CASSSGLAGGNEQFF. This chain joins TRBV6-6 and TRBJ2-1; 14 positions match TRBD2. Losses at the gene ends were 4 bases for V and 7 bases for J; bases not matched to a gene: 3. CDR1 and CDR2 from the germline V gene are MNHNY and SVGAGI (reference sequence). CDR3 length equals 15 residues.

The CDR3 reads CASSTRLGTGVYGYTF. For the CDR3, the DNA is TGTGCCAGCAGCACCAGGTTAGGGACTGGGGTCTATGGCTACACCTTC. The V gene is TRBV7-9, the J gene TRBJ1-2; the D gene is possibly TRBD1 (5 bases). The CDR3 length is 16 residues. CDR1 and CDR2 (germline): SEHNR, FQNEAQ (reference sequence). The V gene lost 5 bases and the J gene lost 4 bases, with 20 bases spanning the gap. The complete variable domain, with remaining parts taken from reference TRBV7-9 and TRBJ1-2, reads DTGVSQNPRHKITKRGQNVTFRCDPISEHNRLYWYRQTLGQGPEFLTYFQNEAQLEKSRLLSDRFSAERPKGSFSTLEIQRTEQGDSAMYLCASSTRLGTGVYGYTFGSGTRLTVV.

This clone was observed a single time. The rearrangement uses TRBV4-1 and TRBJ1-2, with TRBD1 identical over 7 bases. Germline CDR1 and CDR2: MGHRA and YSYEKL. Trimming cost V 2 bases and J 0 bases; bases outside gene matches: 6. The CDR3 spans 16 residues. The chain's CDR3 is CASSQRDRSSNYGYTF. The CDR3 DNA sequence: TGCGCCAGCAGCCAACGGGACAGATCTTCTAACTATGGCTACACCTTC.

The V call is TRBV6-5, the J call TRBJ2-7; D is perhaps TRBD2 (5 bases). Germline V gene sequence: CDR1 MNHEY, CDR2 SVGAGI. This CDR3 has 14 residues. V was shortened by 0 bases and J by 5 bases, with 11 bases between the two germline ends. The CDR3 is CASSYSSGADEQYF. Written as DNA, the CDR3 is TGTGCCAGCAGTTACTCGTCAGGAGCGGACGAGCAGTACTTC.

V and J are TRBV18 and TRBJ1-2; tentative D call: TRBD1 (6 bases). V dropped 3 bases and J dropped 4 bases, with 15 bases sitting between them. The germline gives CDR1 KGHSH, CDR2 LQKENI. The CDR3 extends over 15 amino acids. This chain's CDR3 is CASSPLDSPSYGYTF. Here the CDR3 DNA reads TGTGCCAGCTCACCGTTGGACAGCCCGAGCTATGGCTACACCTTC.

The rearrangement joins TRBV5-1 to TRBJ1-1; TRBD1 matches 8 bases. This CDR3 comprises 12 residues. CDR1 SGHRS and CDR2 YFSETQ come from the germline V gene. The V segment lost 4 bases and the J segment 7 bases; nucleotides outside the gene matches: 3. The CDR3 DNA follows: TGCGCCAGCAGCCAGGGGGCGGGTGAAGCTTTCTTT. This codes for CASSQGAGEAFF.

This clone was found once. The chain employs TRBV14 and TRBJ1-3; tentatively, D is TRBD1 (6 bases). Germline CDR1 SGHDN, CDR2 FVKESK. This CDR3 is 16 amino acids long. The V end was cut by 4 bases, the J end by 0 bases, with 13 bases between. CDR3 sequence reads: CASSPRTAISGNTIYF. CDR3 DNA: TGTGCCAGCAGCCCCCGGACAGCCATCTCTGGAAACACCATATATTTT.

The genes are TRBV13 and TRBJ1-2; no definite D call. Germline V gene lookup returns CDR1 PRHDT and CDR2 FYEKMQ (reference sequence). This CDR3 contains 12 residues. Trimming took off 1 base at V and 8 bases at J, with 8 bases between the two ends. The CDR3 spells CASSLVSRGYTF. CDR3 sequence (DNA): TGTGCCAGCAGCTTAGTCTCCAGAGGCTACACCTTC.

The chain uses TRBV19 and TRBJ1-1; TRBD1 matches 10 bases. Germline V lookup: CDR1 LNHDA, CDR2 SQIVND (reference sequence). The CDR3 is 16 residues long. The J segment lost 5 bases and the V segment lost 0 bases, leaving 6 bases of the junction unmatched. Written as DNA, the CDR3 is TGTGCCAGTAGTATAGACGGACAGGGGGTTCGGACTGAAGCTTTCTTT. It encodes CASSIDGQGVRTEAFF.

This chain connects TRBV28 to TRBJ1-1, with 8 bases that match TRBD1. CDR1 is MDHEN and CDR2 is SYDVKM in the germline V gene. The J segment lost 1 base and the V segment lost 4 bases, leaving 2 bases of the junction unmatched. The CDR3 runs 14 residues. CDR3 residues: CASSYQGANTEAFF. Written as DNA, the CDR3 is TGTGCCAGCAGTTATCAGGGGGCGAACACTGAAGCTTTCTTT. The full variable domain, with the rest looked up from reference TRBV28 and TRBJ1-1, is DVKVTQSSRYLVKRTGEKVFLECVQDMDHENMFWYRQDPGLGLRLIYFSYDVKMKEKGDIPEGYSVSREKKERFSLILESASTNQTSMYLCASSYQGANTEAFFGQGTRLTVV.

CDR3 amino acids: CASSYWDGSSYEQYF. As DNA, the CDR3 is TGTGCCAGCAGTTACTGGGACGGGAGCTCCTACGAGCAGTACTTC. The V and J genes are TRBV6-2 or TRBV6-3 and TRBJ2-7, with TRBD2 as a possible D gene (6 bases). CDR1 is MNHEY and CDR2 is SVGEGT in the germline V gene. Between the trimmed V and J ends, which lost 1 base and 0 bases, there was a span of 10 bases. The CDR3 consists of 15 residues.

V gene TRBV10-3 combines with J gene TRBJ1-2, with D tentatively TRBD1 (5 bases). V was trimmed by 1 base and J by 7 bases, leaving 10 bases between them. Germline CDR1 ENHRY, CDR2 SYGVKD. CDR3 length: 13 amino acids. The CDR3 coding sequence is TGTGCCATCAGTGAGTACCAGGGAGGTGGCTACACCTTC. This codes for CAISEYQGGGYTF.

The chain is built from TRBV6-2 or TRBV6-3 and TRBJ2-7; D unclear. The CDR3 runs to 13 residues. Trimming shortened V by 4 bases and J by 1 base, and 8 bases separated the two germline ends. Germline V gene sequence: CDR1 MNHEY, CDR2 SVGEGT. CDR3 bases: TGTGCCAGCAGTTTTGAACGGTCCTACGAGCAGTACTTC. The encoded protein is CASSFERSYEQYF.

This sequence joins TRBV24-1 and TRBJ2-7; D uncertain. Germline CDR1 is KGHDR and CDR2 is SFDVKD. Trimming took 9 bases from V and 0 from J, leaving 11 bases between them. The CDR3 length is 13 residues. The CDR3 bases are TGTGCCACCGGTTCTCCCAGCTCCTACGAGCAGTACTTC. It codes for CATGSPSSYEQYF.